This T cell receptor (beta chain) was profiled in a study of T cells in Graves' hyperthyroidism and ophthalmopathy. Study background: Upon initial diagnosis and before any treatment, peripheral blood was collected.

Any patient presenting with uncontrolled infection, other autoimmune disease, pregnancy or lactation was left out. Germline V gene sequence: CDR1 SGHAT, CDR2 FQNNGV. This CDR3 is 17 amino acids long. With V trimmed by 8 bases and J by 9 bases, 15 bases remained unmatched. RNA transcripts yielded amplified TCR beta CDR3 regions. The TCR CDR3 was amplified in a first-round RT-PCR using the HTBI primer set. TCRdb re-analysed the multiplex PCR reads in MiXCR, keeping a single row per CDR3 protein. The sample yields 560,000 or so distinct CDR3 sequences, about 20% seen once. This clonotype was seen a handful of times.

Sequenced material: blood. V gene TRBV11-2 combines with J gene TRBJ2-1; 14 nucleotides line up with TRBD2. The clonotype comes from a man aged 40-49 years with Graves' ophthalmopathy. The CDR3 here is CASGYPPTGTSGSEQFF. The CDR3 DNA follows: TGTGCCAGCGGATACCCCCCTACCGGGACTAGCGGGAGTGAGCAGTTCTTC.